This T cell receptor (beta chain) stems from a study of blood T cell repertoires in COVID-19. Across the study: The United States, Italy and Spain were the sources of the acute and convalescent COVID-19 samples. From T cells, B-cell-depleted T cells, or PBMCs came the material, which was cDNA or gDNA.

Germline assignment: CDR1 SGDLS and CDR2 YYNGEE. This CDR3 contains 16 residues. V lost 0 bases and J lost 2; bases outside the gene matches: 6. The authors' processing: Amplification of reference gene primers was used by the study to estimate nucleated cell counts. Sequencing used immunoSEQ multiplex PCR; TCRdb keeps in-frame clones, though not all of them. The V and J calls and the clone size are those of that table, but D and trimming were determined from the DNA. Among about 200,000 clones listed, about 80% were seen once. The genes are TRBV9 and TRBJ2-5; 8 bases agree with TRBD2. Sample: peripheral blood. The sequence came from a woman aged 40 to 49 with active or convalescent COVID-19. The DNA for the CDR3 is TGTGCCAGCAGCGTAGGCATCGGGAGGGTACAAGAGACCCAGTACTTC. Translating gives CASSVGIGRVQETQYF.